The rows below give T cell receptor beta chains drawn from one sample of a study. TCRdb passed the RT-PCR reads through MiXCR, listing each CDR3 protein once. The table has about 680,000 distinct CDR3 sequences, approximately 15% seen once. The material sequenced was memory CD4+ T cells from blood. These receptors all stem from a female donor in good health, serving as a healthy control. Each CDR3 is given with its conserved first and last residue. A D gene is named only where the DNA matches it firmly. Only some rows state a clone size, as once, few, many or a class for expanded clones.

TRBV9	NA	NA	TRBJ1-1	CASSATGHMNTEAFF	TGTGCCAGCAGCGCTACTGGACACATGAACACTGAAGCTTTCTTT
TRBV4-2	TRBD2	once	TRBJ2-1	CASSPGTSGAYNEQFF	TGTGCCAGCAGCCCCGGGACTAGCGGGGCCTACAATGAGCAGTTCTTC
TRBV6-1	TRBD1	few	TRBJ2-1	CASTSGQGVSEQFF	TGTGCCAGCACGTCGGGACAGGGAGTGAGTGAGCAGTTCTTC
TRBV6-5	NA	NA	TRBJ1-5	CASSPAGNWPQHF	TGTGCCAGCAGTCCCGCCGGGAACTGGCCCCAGCATTTT
TRBV24-1	NA	many	TRBJ2-4	CATSGDPPRNIQYF	TGTGCCACCAGTGGCGACCCCCCCAGAAACATTCAGTACTTC
TRBV7-2	TRBD2	few	TRBJ2-7	CASSTNRLAGGNEQYF	TGTGCCAGCAGCACAAATCGACTAGCGGGAGGGAACGAGCAGTACTTC
TRBV12-3/TRBV12-4	TRBD1	many	TRBJ1-2	CASRPYDRGSLDGYTF	TGTGCCAGCAGACCCTACGACAGGGGGAGCCTCGACGGCTACACCTTC
TRBV10-3	TRBD2	NA	TRBJ2-3	CAIRTSGGAPDTQYF	TGTGCCATAAGGACTAGCGGGGGGGCCCCAGATACGCAGTATTTT
TRBV21-1	NA	few	TRBJ2-7	CASSKEGTGTYEQYF	TGTGCCAGCAGCAAAGAGGGGACAGGAACCTACGAGCAGTACTTC
TRBV6-1	NA	NA	TRBJ1-2	CASSVSIQSCYTF	TGTGCCAGCAGTGTCTCTATCCAGAGTTGCTACACCTTC
TRBV12-3/TRBV12-4	NA	NA	TRBJ1-1	CASSFPRLNTEAFF	TGTGCCAGCAGTTTTCCGAGGTTGAACACTGAAGCTTTCTTT
TRBV24-1	TRBD1	NA	TRBJ2-1	CATNRAGGNYNEQFF	TGTGCCACCAACAGGGCAGGGGGTAATTACAATGAGCAGTTCTTC
TRBV20-1	NA	few	TRBJ1-5	CSAITGNQPQHF	TGCAGTGCAATTACAGGGAATCAGCCCCAGCATTTT
TRBV7-2	NA	many	TRBJ1-1	CASSLAGAENTEAFF	TGTGCCAGCAGCTTAGCAGGGGCTGAAAACACTGAAGCTTTCTTT
TRBV20-1	TRBD1	NA	TRBJ1-1	CSAHRGLVTEAFF	TGCAGTGCACACAGGGGGCTGGTCACTGAAGCTTTCTTT
TRBV20-1	NA	few	TRBJ1-3	CSAREMVRGGTGNTIYF	TGCAGTGCTAGAGAGATGGTCAGGGGAGGGACTGGAAACACCATATATTTT
TRBV7-2	NA	few	TRBJ2-3	CASSLRLATDTQYF	TGTGCCAGCAGCTTAAGGCTAGCTACAGATACGCAGTATTTT
TRBV6-6	TRBD1	many	TRBJ2-5	CASRLLGTGGETQYF	TGTGCCAGCAGACTCCTGGGGACAGGTGGGGAGACCCAGTACTTC
TRBV7-2	NA	few	TRBJ2-3	CASTYGHTDTQYF	TGTGCCAGCACTTACGGCCACACAGATACGCAGTATTTT
TRBV20-1	NA	many	TRBJ2-5	CSARDRKGGETQYF	TGCAGTGCTAGAGATAGGAAGGGGGGAGAGACCCAGTACTTC
TRBV20-1	NA	NA	TRBJ1-2	CSARDATSYTF	TGCAGTGCTAGAGATGCGACTAGCTACACCTTC
TRBV27	NA	NA	TRBJ2-5	CASSLTGSVETQYF	TGTGCCAGCAGTTTAACTGGGTCGGTAGAGACCCAGTACTTC
TRBV6-5	NA	many	TRBJ2-1	CASSYWGSSYNEQFF	TGTGCCAGCAGTTACTGGGGGAGCTCCTACAATGAGCAGTTCTTC
TRBV20-1	NA	NA	TRBJ1-5	CSARHGGNQPQHF	TGCAGTGCTAGGCATGGCGGCAATCAGCCCCAGCATTTT
TRBV20-1	TRBD2	few	TRBJ2-3	CSRLAGATDTQYF	TGCAGTCGACTAGCGGGAGCCACAGATACGCAGTATTTT
TRBV11-2	NA	many	TRBJ1-2	CASSSVGPGRNYGYTF	TGTGCCAGCAGCTCCGTAGGACCGGGACGGAACTATGGCTACACCTTC
TRBV6-5	NA	NA	TRBJ2-6	CASSYLQGSTGANVLTF	TGTGCCAGCAGTTACTTACAGGGTTCGACTGGGGCCAACGTCCTGACTTTC
TRBV29-1	TRBD2	few	TRBJ2-1	CSVNSGRAYNEQFF	TGCAGCGTCAACAGCGGGAGAGCCTACAATGAGCAGTTCTTC
TRBV9	TRBD1	few	TRBJ1-1	CASSPSGGGSTEAFF	TGTGCCAGCAGCCCTAGTGGAGGGGGCTCCACTGAAGCTTTCTTT
TRBV29-1	TRBD1	many	TRBJ1-2	CSVVSGGCTF	TGCAGCGTTGTTTCAGGGGGCTGTACCTTC
TRBV6-5	TRBD1	many	TRBJ1-6	CASKTGDRRGDTLHF	TGTGCCAGCAAGACAGGGGACCGAAGAGGTGATACCCTCCACTTT
TRBV7-3	TRBD1	few	TRBJ1-1	CASSHVGQGVEAFF	TGTGCCAGCAGCCACGTCGGACAGGGGGTTGAAGCTTTCTTT
TRBV6-5	NA	many	TRBJ1-4	CASSYSEIGEKLFF	TGTGCCAGCAGTTACTCGGAGATAGGGGAAAAACTGTTTTTT
TRBV13	TRBD2	NA	TRBJ2-7	CASSARGLAGGEQYF	TGTGCCAGCAGCGCCAGGGGACTAGCGGGAGGGGAGCAGTACTTC
TRBV20-1	TRBD2	many	TRBJ2-5	CSARVEGGETQYF	TGCAGTGCTAGGGTGGAGGGAGGGGAGACCCAGTACTTC
TRBV20-1	TRBD1	few	TRBJ1-2	CSARETGVSGGYTF	TGCAGTGCTAGAGAGACAGGGGTTTCGGGGGGCTACACCTTC
TRBV4-3	NA	many	TRBJ1-2	CASSQDRSYPNTF	TGCGCCAGCAGCCAAGATCGTTCATACCCCAACACCTTC
TRBV7-2	NA	few	TRBJ2-3	CASRPTDRDTQYF	TGTGCCAGCAGACCGACCGACAGAGATACGCAGTATTTT
TRBV7-9	NA	few	TRBJ2-3	CASSLKGRALTDTQYF	TGTGCCAGCAGCTTAAAGGGGCGGGCTCTCACAGATACGCAGTATTTT
TRBV9	TRBD1	NA	TRBJ2-6	CASSGTDRAPLSGANVLTF	TGTGCCAGCAGCGGGACTGACAGGGCCCCCCTCTCTGGGGCCAACGTCCTGACTTTC
TRBV5-1	NA	NA	TRBJ1-1	CASRDGPTNTEAFF	TGCGCCAGCAGGGACGGACCGACGAACACTGAAGCTTTCTTT
TRBV7-3	NA	few	TRBJ1-6	CASSLTFYNSPLHF	TGTGCCAGCAGCTTAACGTTCTATAATTCACCCCTCCACTTT
TRBV7-2	NA	few	TRBJ2-3	CASSVDSPTDTQYF	TGTGCCAGCAGCGTAGACAGCCCCACAGATACGCAGTATTTT
TRBV20-1	TRBD2	few	TRBJ2-7	CSARDSMREFTYEQYF	TGCAGTGCTAGAGATAGTATGCGGGAGTTTACCTACGAGCAGTACTTC
TRBV3-1	NA	NA	TRBJ2-3	CASSSYSGASTDTQYF	TGTGCCAGCAGCAGCTACTCTGGTGCCAGCACAGATACGCAGTATTTT
TRBV4-2	TRBD1	few	TRBJ2-7	CASSRYFGTDSYEQYF	TGTGCCAGCAGCCGATATTTCGGGACAGACTCCTACGAGCAGTACTTC
TRBV20-1	NA	few	TRBJ1-5	CSARVGVAGNQPQHF	TGCAGTGCTAGAGTAGGAGTGGCGGGCAATCAGCCCCAGCATTTT
TRBV6-2/TRBV6-3	TRBD1	few	TRBJ2-1	CASNMGTGGNEQFF	TGTGCCAGCAATATGGGGACAGGGGGCAATGAGCAGTTCTTC
TRBV7-8	NA	many	TRBJ2-1	CASSLGPGGSYNEQFF	TGTGCCAGCAGCTTGGGACCCGGCGGGTCCTACAATGAGCAGTTCTTC
TRBV20-1	NA	few	TRBJ1-5	CSAGRRFSNQPQHF	TGCAGTGCTGGAAGACGGTTTAGCAATCAGCCCCAGCATTTT
TRBV4-3	NA	NA	TRBJ1-3	CASSQDIPSFSGNTIYF	TGCGCCAGCAGCCAAGATATCCCATCCTTCTCTGGAAACACCATATATTTT
TRBV5-4	TRBD2	NA	TRBJ2-1	CAGHVGGLLNEQFF	TGTGCCGGCCACGTGGGGGGACTACTCAATGAGCAGTTCTTC
TRBV7-2	TRBD1	many	TRBJ1-5	CASSVQGGQPQHF	TGTGCCAGCAGCGTACAGGGGGGACAGCCCCAGCATTTT